These T cell receptor beta chains were read from a single sample in a study of T cells in Graves' hyperthyroidism and ophthalmopathy. MiXCR, applied by TCRdb to the multiplex PCR reads, yields one record per CDR3 protein. The sample lists about 640,000 distinct CDR3 sequences, around 20% occurring once. Sequences were obtained from blood. Source of these receptors: a man aged 25-45 years with Graves' ophthalmopathy. Both conserved end residues are part of each CDR3. The D gene is left open where the match is weak. Clone size is given for some rows only: seen once, a few or many times, or a class if the clone is expanded.

D gene,V gene,J gene,clone size,CDR3 protein,CDR3 DNA
.,TRBV29-1,TRBJ2-7,.,CSFWGRSSHEQYF,TGCAGCTTTTGGGGGAGAAGCTCCCACGAGCAGTACTTC
TRBD1,TRBV20-1,TRBJ1-1,.,CSAVTGGATEAFF,TGCAGTGCTGTCACAGGGGGTGCTACTGAAGCTTTCTTT
.,TRBV25-1,TRBJ2-3,.,CASSDREQGLTDTQYF,TGTGCCAGCAGTGACCGGGAGCAGGGACTGACAGATACGCAGTATTTT
TRBD1,TRBV6-1,TRBJ2-6,few,CASSEGQGLGANVLTF,TGTGCCAGCAGTGAAGGACAGGGTTTGGGGGCCAACGTCCTGACTTTC
TRBD2,TRBV11-2,TRBJ2-5,many,CASSPLSGRAYF,TGTGCCAGCAGCCCACTGAGCGGGAGGGCCTACTTC
.,TRBV12-3/TRBV12-4,TRBJ1-5,.,CASSDSRRVSNQPQHF,TGTGCCAGCAGTGACTCCCGGAGGGTTTCCAATCAGCCCCAGCATTTT
.,TRBV4-2,TRBJ2-6,.,CASSQDNRDSSGANVLTF,TGTGCCAGCAGCCAAGATAACAGAGATTCCTCTGGGGCCAACGTCCTGACTTTC
.,TRBV6-2/TRBV6-3,TRBJ2-1,.,CASGGRELVNEQFF,TGTGCCAGCGGGGGGCGGGAGTTGGTAAATGAGCAGTTCTTC
.,TRBV20-1,TRBJ2-7,many,CSAPASTNSYEQYF,TGCAGTGCTCCAGCTAGCACCAACTCCTACGAGCAGTACTTC
.,TRBV29-1,TRBJ1-1,.,CSHHRQGLAFF,TGCAGCCACCACCGGCAGGGATTGGCTTTCTTT
TRBD1,TRBV9,TRBJ1-6,few,CASSVEGQLNSPLHF,TGTGCCAGCAGCGTAGAGGGACAGCTTAATTCACCCCTCCACTTT
.,TRBV6-2/TRBV6-3,TRBJ2-1,.,CASGRAGGGEQFF,TGTGCCAGCGGCCGGGCCGGAGGAGGTGAGCAGTTCTTC
TRBD2,TRBV6-2/TRBV6-3,TRBJ2-3,.,CASRVPGLARTRSTDTQYF,TGTGCCAGCAGAGTACCGGGACTAGCGAGAACTCGCAGCACAGATACGCAGTATTTT
TRBD1,TRBV28,TRBJ2-1,.,CASRPPGQSFYNEQFF,TGTGCCAGCAGACCGCCGGGACAGAGCTTCTACAATGAGCAGTTCTTC
.,TRBV15,TRBJ1-4,.,CAAPGTPDREKLFF,TGTGCCGCTCCCGGGACCCCCGATCGGGAAAAACTGTTTTTT
TRBD1,TRBV7-8,TRBJ2-3,.,CASSLGFSGTGTDTQYF,TGTGCCAGCAGCTTAGGATTCTCCGGGACAGGGACAGATACGCAGTATTTT
TRBD1,TRBV9,TRBJ1-1,.,CASSAQGAVRTEAFF,TGTGCCAGCAGTGCACAGGGGGCCGTGAGGACTGAAGCTTTCTTT
TRBD2,TRBV27,TRBJ2-4,.,CASSFSGTSGVAKNIQYF,TGTGCCAGCAGTTTCTCCGGGACTAGCGGGGTCGCCAAAAACATTCAGTACTTC
TRBD1,TRBV4-1,TRBJ2-5,.,CASSQDPLDRGETQYF,TGCGCCAGCAGCCAAGATCCCCTGGACAGGGGGGAGACCCAGTACTTC
.,TRBV12-3/TRBV12-4,TRBJ2-2,many,CASSPRNTGELFF,TGTGCCAGCAGCCCCAGGAACACCGGGGAGCTGTTTTTT
TRBD2,TRBV27,TRBJ2-3,.,CASSSPGLAGVIFAQYF,TGTGCCAGCAGTTCACCCGGACTAGCGGGAGTAATTTTTGCGCAGTATTTT
TRBD2,TRBV29-1,TRBJ2-1,many,CSVDPRTSPSAEQFF,TGCAGCGTTGATCCCCGGACTAGTCCAAGCGCAGAGCAGTTCTTC
.,TRBV2,TRBJ1-5,many,CASQSDQGLGQPQHF,TGTGCCAGCCAATCGGATCAGGGTCTAGGACAGCCCCAGCATTTT
TRBD2,TRBV20-1,TRBJ2-3,.,CSASGTSGIVTDTQYF,TGCAGTGCTTCCGGGACTAGCGGGATTGTCACAGATACGCAGTATTTT
TRBD2,TRBV30,TRBJ2-7,many,CAWTGLAGGPYEQYF,TGTGCCTGGACCGGACTAGCGGGAGGGCCCTACGAGCAGTACTTC
.,TRBV27,TRBJ1-1,.,CASSLAPDSHTEAFF,TGTGCCAGCAGTTTAGCCCCCGACAGTCACACTGAGGCTTTCTTT
TRBD1,TRBV7-2,TRBJ2-2,many,CASSLVAGGGTGELFF,TGTGCCAGCAGCTTAGTTGCAGGGGGCGGCACCGGGGAGCTGTTTTTT
TRBD2,TRBV11-2,TRBJ2-7,many,CASSLTDTSGRSEQYF,TGTGCCAGCAGCTTAACCGACACTAGCGGGAGGTCCGAGCAGTACTTC
TRBD1,TRBV28,TRBJ2-5,many,CASTRSRGMIETQYF,TGTGCCAGCACCCGGTCCAGGGGGATGATCGAGACCCAGTACTTC
.,TRBV6-1,TRBJ2-3,.,CASSEFPRYHTDTQYF,TGTGCCAGCAGTGAGTTCCCCCGGTACCACACAGATACGCAGTATTTT
.,TRBV7-9,TRBJ2-6,.,CASSLEANVLTF,TGTGCCAGCAGCTTAGAGGCCAACGTCCTGACTTTC
.,TRBV4-1,TRBJ2-7,few,CASSQENHYEQYF,TGCGCCAGCAGCCAAGAGAACCACTACGAGCAGTACTTC
TRBD1,TRBV7-3,TRBJ2-5,few,CASSSTPGQQETQYF,TGTGCCAGCAGCTCCACTCCGGGACAGCAAGAGACCCAGTACTTC
.,TRBV28,TRBJ2-7,.,CASSLPSRTGRAEQYF,TGTGCCAGCAGTTTACCGAGCCGGACAGGGAGGGCCGAGCAGTACTTC
TRBD1,TRBV29-1,TRBJ2-3,.,CSHQTGGRTDTQYF,TGCAGCCATCAGACAGGGGGGCGCACAGATACGCAGTATTTT
.,TRBV6-1,TRBJ2-7,few,CATRGLNYEQYF,TGTGCCACGCGGGGGCTCAACTACGAGCAGTACTTC
TRBD1,TRBV28,TRBJ2-7,few,CASADRGTGEQYF,TGTGCCAGCGCCGACAGGGGCACGGGGGAGCAGTACTTC
.,TRBV28,TRBJ2-3,many,CASSLLSGTSSNTQYF,TGTGCCAGCAGTTTACTCTCCGGGACCTCGAGCAATACGCAGTATTTT
.,TRBV7-2,TRBJ2-1,.,CASSKGGSGYNEQFF,TGTGCCAGCAGCAAGGGTGGTAGCGGCTACAATGAGCAGTTCTTC
TRBD2,TRBV7-9,TRBJ2-7,.,CASTSLAGAPYEQYF,TGTGCCAGCACCTCGTTAGCGGGAGCCCCCTACGAGCAGTACTTC
TRBD2,TRBV20-1,TRBJ2-7,many,CSANPLSGNSYEQYF,TGCAGTGCCAATCCGTTGAGCGGGAATTCCTACGAGCAGTACTTC
.,TRBV12-3/TRBV12-4,TRBJ1-3,.,CASSFRAASPSGNTIYF,TGTGCCAGCAGTTTCCGGGCAGCTTCCCCCTCTGGAAACACCATATATTTT
.,TRBV7-9,TRBJ2-7,.,CASSETPYEQYF,TGTGCCAGCAGCGAGACACCCTACGAGCAGTACTTC
.,TRBV2,TRBJ1-4,.,CASGRSPNEKLFF,TGTGCCAGCGGCCGGAGCCCTAATGAAAAACTGTTTTTT